The clone carrying this TCR beta chain was counted a single time. Its antigen is not identified. Germline assignment: CDR1 SNHLY and CDR2 FYNNEI. Deletions cut 3 bases from V and 0 bases from J, with 15 bases between. The CDR3 totals 18 residues. The data were obtained in a study of radiation and T cells in renal cell carcinoma. General observations from the study: Baseline intratumoral clonotype presence is unknown without pretreatment biopsies.

Time point described: blood 4 weeks post-SBRT, at nephrectomy. Documented treatment: 15 Gy SBRT to primary tumor, nephrectomy 4 weeks later. Nephrectomy followed 15 Gy stereotactic body radiation by 4 weeks. After SBRT, blood was collected at 2 and 4 weeks, plus baseline. The patient's renal cell carcinoma had clear cell pathology. The repertoire was sequenced with immunoSEQ multiplex PCR; TCRdb's copy has only in-frame clones and lacks some. Among about 77,000 clones listed, around 78% were seen once. This sequence originates from a woman in her sixties or seventies with renal cell carcinoma. The chain has TRBV2 and TRBJ2-6, with D possibly being TRBD1 (7 bases). The material sequenced was blood, taken from a patient whose treatment included radiotherapy and nephrectomy. CDR3 sequence (DNA): TGTGCCAGCAGTGAGGGCAGGGGGGCCCCCTCTGGGGCCAACGTCCTGACTTTC. Protein product: CASSEGRGAPSGANVLTF.